Listed below are T cell receptor beta chains from one sample, sequenced in a study of T cells after posttransplantation cyclophosphamide. Generated by immunoSEQ multiplex PCR, the TCRdb table keeps only in-frame clones and is missing some. The sample holds approximately 7,300 clones, and no clone turns up only once. The sample in question was PBMCs, obtained after allogeneic stem cell transplant with posttransplant cyclophosphamide. The receptors shown here come from a female patient in her fifties or sixties who received an allogeneic stem cell transplant from an unrelated donor, was CMV-positive, and had acute GVHD only. Some T cells may have originated in the graft donor. CDR3s include the opening cysteine and the closing phenylalanine or tryptophan.

cdr3_length	v_call	j_call	cdr3_aa
18	TRBV30	TRBJ1-2	CAWTRQSGPGAPARGYTF
16	TRBV7-2	TRBJ2-7	CASSLEGLAGVYEQYF
13	TRBV15	TRBJ2-3	CATSRASTDTQYF
15	TRBV19	TRBJ2-7	CASSIGLAGDYEQYF
15	TRBV5-8	TRBJ2-2	CASSLGSGSAGELFF
13	TRBV29-1	TRBJ1-1	CSFSGLVGTEAFF
14	TRBV6-6	-	CASCGRETSYEQYF
13	TRBV9	TRBJ2-2	CASSVEGARELFF
11	TRBV20-1	TRBJ2-3	CSASEGDTQYF
14	TRBV6-6	TRBJ2-1	CASSSISSYNEQFF
14	TRBV29-1	TRBJ2-7	CSVADSPSSYEQYF
16	TRBV6-5	TRBJ1-3	CASSYSRRGSGNTIYF
14	TRBV14	TRBJ1-2	CASSPVGTAYGYTF
14	TRBV10-3	TRBJ2-1	CAISGLAGESEQFF
15	TRBV2	TRBJ1-1	CASSVLGVMNTEAFF
16	TRBV7-9	TRBJ2-1	CASSPHPKRGDNEQFF
16	TRBV4-2	TRBJ2-7	CASSQQGFGAGYEQYF
17	TRBV4-2	TRBJ2-3	CASSRAQGAASTDTQYF
14	TRBV7-9	TRBJ2-7	CASSLVAGNYEQYF
15	TRBV7-2	TRBJ1-5	CASSLDKGSRQPQHF
14	TRBV30	TRBJ2-7	CAWNQDRVAYEQYF